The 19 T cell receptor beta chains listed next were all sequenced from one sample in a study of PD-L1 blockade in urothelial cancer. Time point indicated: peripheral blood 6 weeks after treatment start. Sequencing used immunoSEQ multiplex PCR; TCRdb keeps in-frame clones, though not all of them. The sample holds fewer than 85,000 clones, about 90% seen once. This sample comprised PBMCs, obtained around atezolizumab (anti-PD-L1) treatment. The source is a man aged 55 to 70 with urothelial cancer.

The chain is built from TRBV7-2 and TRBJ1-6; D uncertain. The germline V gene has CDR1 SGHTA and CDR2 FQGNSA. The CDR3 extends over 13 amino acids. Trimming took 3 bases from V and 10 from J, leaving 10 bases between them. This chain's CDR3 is CASSLSGPSPLHF. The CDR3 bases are TGTGCCAGCAGCTTGAGCGGTCCCTCACCCCTCCACTTT.

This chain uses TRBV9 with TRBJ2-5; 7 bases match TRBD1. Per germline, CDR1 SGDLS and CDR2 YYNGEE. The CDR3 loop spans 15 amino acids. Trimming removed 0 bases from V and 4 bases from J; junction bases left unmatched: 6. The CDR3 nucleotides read TGTGCCAGCAGCGTAGACACAGGGGTGGGAGAGACCCAGTACTTC. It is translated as CASSVDTGVGETQYF.

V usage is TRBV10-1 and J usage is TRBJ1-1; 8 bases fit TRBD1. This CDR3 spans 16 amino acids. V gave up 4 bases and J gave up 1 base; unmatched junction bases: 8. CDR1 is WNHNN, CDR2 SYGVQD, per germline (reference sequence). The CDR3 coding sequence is TGCGCCAGCAGTGCGCAGGGACAGGCCTGGAACACTGAAGCTTTCTTT. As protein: CASSAQGQAWNTEAFF.

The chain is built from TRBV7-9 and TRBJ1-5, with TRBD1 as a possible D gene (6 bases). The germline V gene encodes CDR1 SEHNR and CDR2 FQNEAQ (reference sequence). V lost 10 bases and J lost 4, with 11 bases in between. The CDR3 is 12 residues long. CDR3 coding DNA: TGTGCCACGGGGACACAAAATCAGCCCCAGCATTTT. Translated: CATGTQNQPQHF.

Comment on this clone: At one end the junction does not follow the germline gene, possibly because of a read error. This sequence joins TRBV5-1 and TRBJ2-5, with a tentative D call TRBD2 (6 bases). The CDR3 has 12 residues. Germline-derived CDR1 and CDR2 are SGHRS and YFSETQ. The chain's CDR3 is CASRLDGGTQYF. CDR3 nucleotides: TGCGCCAGCAGGTTGGACGGGGGGACCCAGTACTTC. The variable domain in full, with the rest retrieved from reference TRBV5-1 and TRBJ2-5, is KAGVTQTPRYLIKTRGQQVTLSCSPISGHRSVSWYQQTPGQGLQFLFEYFSETQRNKGNFPGRFSGRQFSNSRSEMNVSTLELGDSALYLCASRLDGGTQYFGPGTRLLVL.

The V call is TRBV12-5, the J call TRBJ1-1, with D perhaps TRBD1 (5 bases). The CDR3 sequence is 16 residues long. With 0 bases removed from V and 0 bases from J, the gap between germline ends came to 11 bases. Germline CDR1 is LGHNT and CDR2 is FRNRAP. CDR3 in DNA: TGTGCTAGTGGTTTGGTACGGGGGGGATTGAACACTGAAGCTTTCTTT. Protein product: CASGLVRGGLNTEAFF.

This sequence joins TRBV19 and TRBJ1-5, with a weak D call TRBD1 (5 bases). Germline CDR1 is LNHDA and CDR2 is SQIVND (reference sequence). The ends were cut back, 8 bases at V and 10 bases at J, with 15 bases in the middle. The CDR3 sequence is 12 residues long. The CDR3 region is CASGGGGRPQHF. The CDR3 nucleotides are TGTGCCAGTGGCGGGGGGGGGAGACCCCAGCATTTT.

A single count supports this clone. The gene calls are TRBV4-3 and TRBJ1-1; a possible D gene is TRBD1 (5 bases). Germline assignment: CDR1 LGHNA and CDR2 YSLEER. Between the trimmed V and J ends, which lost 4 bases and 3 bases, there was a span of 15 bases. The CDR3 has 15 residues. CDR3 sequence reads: CASSLIRGGDTEAFF. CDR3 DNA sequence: TGCGCCAGCAGCCTCATCCGCGGAGGGGACACTGAAGCTTTCTTT.

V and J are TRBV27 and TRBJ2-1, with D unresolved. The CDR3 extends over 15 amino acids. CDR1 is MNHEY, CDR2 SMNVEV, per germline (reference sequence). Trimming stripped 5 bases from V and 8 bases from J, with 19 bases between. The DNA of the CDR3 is TGTGCCAGCAGTCCCTCCCCGCCGACATTGGATGAGCAGTTCTTC. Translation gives CASSPSPPTLDEQFF.

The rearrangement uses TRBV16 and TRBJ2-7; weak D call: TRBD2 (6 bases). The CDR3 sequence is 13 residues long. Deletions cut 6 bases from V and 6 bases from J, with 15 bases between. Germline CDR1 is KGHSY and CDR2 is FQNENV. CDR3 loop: CASRPGRPGEQYF. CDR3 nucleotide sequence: TGTGCCAGCAGACCCGGGAGACCAGGCGAGCAGTACTTC.

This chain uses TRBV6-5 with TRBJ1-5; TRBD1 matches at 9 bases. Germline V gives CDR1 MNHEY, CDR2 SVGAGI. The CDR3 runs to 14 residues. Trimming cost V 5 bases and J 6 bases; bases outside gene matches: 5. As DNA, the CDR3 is TGTGCCAGCAGTGACAGGGGGACGGCTCAGCCCCAGCATTTT. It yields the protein CASSDRGTAQPQHF.

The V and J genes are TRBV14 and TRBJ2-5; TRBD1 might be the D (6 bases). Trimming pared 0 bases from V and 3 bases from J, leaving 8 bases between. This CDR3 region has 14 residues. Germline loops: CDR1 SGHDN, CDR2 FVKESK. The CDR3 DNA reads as TGTGCCAGCAGCCAAGATTCAGGGGAAGAGACCCAGTACTTC. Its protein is CASSQDSGEETQYF.

Here the CDR3 DNA reads TGTGCCAGCAGCACAGACACATTCGGGGTCTACGAGCAGTACTTC. It translates to CASSTDTFGVYEQYF. The V and J genes are TRBV7-9 and TRBJ2-7; the D gene is possibly TRBD2 (5 bases). The CDR3 loop spans 15 amino acids. V was cut by 5 bases and J by 3 bases, with 17 bases left in between. Looked up from germline, CDR1 is SEHNR and CDR2 is FQNEAQ (reference sequence).

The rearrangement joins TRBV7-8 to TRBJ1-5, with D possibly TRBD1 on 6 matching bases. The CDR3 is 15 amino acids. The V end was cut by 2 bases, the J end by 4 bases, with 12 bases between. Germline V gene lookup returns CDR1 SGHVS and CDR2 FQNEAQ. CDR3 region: CASSLWGQSNQPQHF. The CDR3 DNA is TGTGCCAGCAGCTTATGGGGGCAGTCAAATCAGCCCCAGCATTTT.

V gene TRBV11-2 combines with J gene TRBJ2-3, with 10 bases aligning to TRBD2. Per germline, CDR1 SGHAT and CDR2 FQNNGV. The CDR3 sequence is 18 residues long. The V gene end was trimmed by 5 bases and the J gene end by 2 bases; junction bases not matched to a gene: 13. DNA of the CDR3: TGTGCCAGCAGCCCCCGAGGTGGACTAGCGGAGGCCACAGATACGCAGTATTTT. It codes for CASSPRGGLAEATDTQYF.

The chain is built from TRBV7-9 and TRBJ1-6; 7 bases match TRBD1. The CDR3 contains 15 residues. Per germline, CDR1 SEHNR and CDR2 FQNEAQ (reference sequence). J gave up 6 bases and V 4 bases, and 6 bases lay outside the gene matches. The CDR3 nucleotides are TGTGCCAGCAGCTCTTCCGGGACAGCTAATTCACCCCTCCACTTT. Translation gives CASSSSGTANSPLHF. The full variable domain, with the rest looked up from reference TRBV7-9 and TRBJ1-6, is DTGVSQNPRHKITKRGQNVTFRCDPISEHNRLYWYRQTLGQGPEFLTYFQNEAQLEKSRLLSDRFSAERPKGSFSTLEIQRTEQGDSAMYLCASSSSGTANSPLHFGNGTRLTVT.

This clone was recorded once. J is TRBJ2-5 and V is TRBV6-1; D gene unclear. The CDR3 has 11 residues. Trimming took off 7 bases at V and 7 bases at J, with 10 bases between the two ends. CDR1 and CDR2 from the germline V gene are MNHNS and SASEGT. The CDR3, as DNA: TGTGCCAGCACCGCCTCAGGGACCCAGTACTTC. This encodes CASTASGTQYF.

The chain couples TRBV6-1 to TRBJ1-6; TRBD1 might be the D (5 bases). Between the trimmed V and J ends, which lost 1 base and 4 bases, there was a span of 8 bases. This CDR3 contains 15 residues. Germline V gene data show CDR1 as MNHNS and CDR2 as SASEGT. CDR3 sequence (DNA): TGTGCCAGCAGTGAAGAGGGGACTTATAATTCACCCCTCCACTTT. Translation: CASSEEGTYNSPLHF.

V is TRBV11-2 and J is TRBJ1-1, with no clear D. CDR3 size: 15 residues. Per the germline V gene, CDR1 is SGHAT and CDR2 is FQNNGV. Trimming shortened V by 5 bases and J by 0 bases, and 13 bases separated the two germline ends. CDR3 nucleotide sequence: TGTGCCAGCAGCCCCCCGCGAGGATTGAACACTGAAGCTTTCTTT. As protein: CASSPPRGLNTEAFF.